This TCR beta chain was obtained from a study of blood T cell repertoires in COVID-19. Study at large: T cells, B-cell-depleted T cells, or PBMCs supplied cDNA or gDNA.

Clones were read by immunoSEQ multiplex PCR, and TCRdb kept only the in-frame ones, dropping some. The sample records about 220,000 clones, roughly 80% being singletons. Germline CDR1 reads MDHEN; CDR2 reads SYDVKM. Trimming took 4 bases from V and 2 from J, leaving 12 bases between them. The CDR3 covers 14 residues. Participants spanned ages about 18 to 100 years and resided in about two dozen US areas. This clone was detected only a few times. The sequencing sample was made of PBMCs or T cells enriched from blood (not recorded which). V usage is TRBV28 and J usage is TRBJ2-7; no clear D. The receptor's source is a woman between 35 and 50 years old with acute COVID-19. CDR3 residues: CASSSNQVTYEQYF. DNA for the CDR3: TGTGCCAGCAGTTCTAACCAGGTGACCTACGAGCAGTACTTC.